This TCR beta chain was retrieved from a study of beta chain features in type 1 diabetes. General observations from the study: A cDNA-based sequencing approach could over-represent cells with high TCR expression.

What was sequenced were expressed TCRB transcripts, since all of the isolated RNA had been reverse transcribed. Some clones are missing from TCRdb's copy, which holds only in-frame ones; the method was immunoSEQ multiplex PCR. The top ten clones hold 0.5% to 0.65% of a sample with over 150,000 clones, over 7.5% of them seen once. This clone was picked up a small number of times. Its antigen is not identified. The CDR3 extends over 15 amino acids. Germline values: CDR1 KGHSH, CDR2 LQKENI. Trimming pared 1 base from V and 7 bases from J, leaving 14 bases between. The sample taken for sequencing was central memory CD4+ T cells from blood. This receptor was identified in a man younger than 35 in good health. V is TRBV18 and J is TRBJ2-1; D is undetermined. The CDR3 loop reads CASSPLWKEVNEQFF. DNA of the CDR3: TGTGCCAGCTCACCACTTTGGAAAGAGGTGAATGAGCAGTTCTTC.